The 4 T cell receptor beta chains presented below share a single source sample, sequenced in a study of shared clonotypes between healthy human individuals. Positively selected for CCR7, the CD45RO-negative cells used as naive CD8 cells excluded terminally differentiated effector memory CD45RA+ cells. Produced via immunoSEQ multiplex PCR; TCRdb's table is partial and in-frame only. The repertoire holds about 1.9 million clones, with around 93% as singletons. The sample taken for sequencing was naive CD8+ T cells from PBMCs. The receptors were sampled from a man aged 18 to 29 in good health. Some clones in this sample may be carry-over from other donors' samples.

To note about this clone: The sample contains more than one DNA sequence encoding this CDR3. In DNA form, the CDR3 reads TGCGCCAGCAGCTTGGCCGGGAACACTGAAGCTTTCTTT. Translated, it gives CASSLAGNTEAFF. The chain links TRBV5-1 to TRBJ1-1; D not resolved. The V gene's germline CDR1 is SGHRS and CDR2 YFSETQ. This CDR3 comprises 13 residues. The ends were cut back, 0 bases at V and 1 base at J, with 4 bases in the middle.

The rearrangement joins TRBV5-5 to TRBJ1-2, with no clear D. The CDR3 runs 14 residues. The germline gives CDR1 SGHKS, CDR2 YYEKEE (reference sequence). The V end was cut by 2 bases, the J end by 4 bases, with 12 bases between. Here the CDR3 DNA reads TGTGCCAGCAGCTTCCGTAACTCGGGCTATGGCTACACCTTC. Protein product: CASSFRNSGYGYTF.

J is TRBJ2-7 and V is TRBV5-6, with TRBD2 matching 8 bases. The CDR3 runs 14 residues. Germline CDR1 is SGHDT and CDR2 is YYEEEE. J lost 0 bases, V lost 4 bases, and 3 bases had no gene match. The CDR3 nucleotides read TGTGCCAGCAGCCACGGGACTAGCTCCTACGAGCAGTACTTC. Its protein is CASSHGTSSYEQYF.

V usage is TRBV6-1 and J usage is TRBJ1-2; D gene unclear. The CDR3 extends over 14 amino acids. CDR1 MNHNS and CDR2 SASEGT come from the germline V gene. V lost 6 bases to trimming and J lost 5 bases, with 16 bases between them. The CDR3: CASRTLQEIYGYTF. CDR3 bases: TGTGCCAGCAGGACACTCCAGGAGATTTATGGCTACACCTTC.